The 17 T cell receptor beta chains below come from one sample, sequenced in a study of blood T cell repertoires in COVID-19 (dated by TCRdb to the early 2020s). Receptor amplification or capture employed the immunoSEQ multiplex PCR assay. TCRdb retrieved this table from immuneACCESS and kept in-frame rearrangements only. Not all clones are present; in checked studies, unresolved V genes account for under half, and no reason is known for the remainder. This sample gives more than 150,000 clones in total; under 85% of them show up just once. The ten largest account for 6% to 8.5% of the sample. The sample consisted of peripheral blood. All receptors derive from a human donor in a cohort sampled during active COVID-19.

The DNA for the CDR3 is TGTGCCAGCAGACAGGGGCTCAATGAGCAGTTCTTC. It yields the protein CASRQGLNEQFF. The gene calls are TRBV6-5 and TRBJ2-1, with 7 positions matching TRBD1. Unmatched junction bases numbered 2, after V lost 6 bases and J lost 6 bases. The V gene's germline CDR1 is MNHEY and CDR2 SVGAGI. The CDR3 spans 12 residues.

The chain recombines TRBV25-1 with TRBJ1-6, with 8 bases aligning to TRBD1. Germline V gene lookup returns CDR1 MGHDK and CDR2 SYGVNS. The CDR3 sequence is 14 residues long. The trim removed 8 bases at V and 7 bases at J, leaving 7 bases unmatched. CDR3 in amino acids: CASAWTGLNSPLHF. CDR3 in DNA: TGTGCCAGCGCCTGGACAGGGCTCAATTCACCCCTCCACTTT.

This chain connects TRBV10-3 to TRBJ1-2; 7 positions agree with TRBD1. The CDR3 consists of 13 residues. V trimming: 8 bases; J trimming: 4 bases; junction bases outside the gene matches: 7. Germline CDR1 is ENHRY and CDR2 is SYGVKD. The CDR3 region has the DNA TGTGCCATCCGACCCCGGGACAGCTATGGCTACACCTTC. Encoded protein: CAIRPRDSYGYTF.

The chain recombines TRBV6-4 with TRBJ1-3; D might be TRBD1 (6 bases). Germline V gene sequence: CDR1 MRHNA, CDR2 SNTAGT. This CDR3 is 16 amino acids long. Deletions cut 6 bases from V and 0 bases from J, with 15 bases between. CDR3 sequence (DNA): TGTGCCAGCAGAGAGCTTGGGACATCCTCTGGAAACACCATATATTTT. Translated, it gives CASRELGTSSGNTIYF.

The rearrangement uses TRBV5-4 and TRBJ2-7; D call uncertain. Looked up from germline, CDR1 is SGHNT and CDR2 is YYREEE (reference sequence). CDR3 length equals 12 residues. Trimming removed 0 bases at V and 3 bases at J, with 4 bases between. In DNA, the CDR3 is TGTGCCAGCAGCTTGGGTAACTACGAGCAGTACTTC. Translation gives CASSLGNYEQYF.

In DNA form, the CDR3 reads TGTGCCAGCAGTCTCTACCCGCCGAGCGGGAGTAACTCCTACAATGAGCAGTTCTTC. Translation: CASSLYPPSGSNSYNEQFF. The chain carries TRBV13 and TRBJ2-1; 8 bases map to TRBD2. CDR3 length equals 19 residues. V shed 6 bases, J shed 0 bases, and the junction held 16 bases outside the gene matches. Germline values: CDR1 PRHDT, CDR2 FYEKMQ (reference sequence).

The genes are TRBV5-6 and TRBJ2-2; 10 bases align to TRBD1. V dropped 4 bases and J dropped 4; count of bases not matched to a gene: 7. CDR3 length equals 16 residues. CDR1 is SGHDT and CDR2 is YYEEEE in the germline V gene. CDR3 in amino acids: CASSHDRGRITGELFF. The DNA of the CDR3 is TGTGCCAGCAGCCACGACAGGGGGCGTATCACCGGGGAGCTGTTTTTT.

J is TRBJ2-1 and V is TRBV24-1; 7 nucleotides align to TRBD1. V trimming: 4 bases; J trimming: 6 bases; junction bases outside the gene matches: 5. The CDR3 length is 14 residues. CDR1 and CDR2 (germline): KGHDR, SFDVKD. The CDR3 nucleotides are TGTGCCACCAGTGAATCAGGGGGTAGCAATGAGCAGTTCTTC. Its protein product is CATSESGGSNEQFF.

This clone was counted a single time. The gene calls are TRBV14 and TRBJ1-2, with a weak D call TRBD1 (6 bases). This CDR3 region has 13 residues. The V end was cut by 3 bases, the J end by 7 bases, with 12 bases between. From germline, CDR1 is SGHDN and CDR2 FVKESK. The CDR3 region is CASSHTGYSGYTF. As DNA, the CDR3 is TGTGCCAGCAGCCACACAGGGTATAGTGGCTACACCTTC.

V gene TRBV25-1 combines with J gene TRBJ1-1; 9 bases agree with TRBD1. The ends lost 4 bases at V and 4 bases at J; junction bases unmatched: 7. The CDR3 totals 15 residues. Germline CDR1 and CDR2: MGHDK and SYGVNS. The CDR3 sequence: CASSGDRVLGTEAFF. The CDR3 coding sequence is TGTGCCAGCAGTGGGGACAGGGTATTGGGCACTGAAGCTTTCTTT.

CDR3 region: CASSHTQGNYGYTF. In DNA form, the CDR3 reads TGTGCCAGCAGCCATACACAGGGGAACTATGGCTACACCTTC. V is TRBV3-1 (or the pseudogene TRBV3-2) and J is TRBJ1-2; 7 bases match TRBD1. The V segment lost 3 bases and the J segment 2 bases; nucleotides outside the gene matches: 3. This CDR3 contains 14 residues. Germline V gene lookup returns CDR1 LGHDT and CDR2 YNNKEL (reference sequence).

The chain is built from TRBV29-1 and TRBJ2-3; 8 nucleotides line up with TRBD2. The CDR3 sequence is 14 residues long. J was trimmed by 6 bases and V by 4 bases; bases with no gene match: 9. In germline, CDR1 is SQVTM, CDR2 ANQGSEA. Written as DNA, the CDR3 is TGCAGCGTTGCGGGGGGGCCCCTCCCGGATACGCAGTATTTT. Protein sequence: CSVAGGPLPDTQYF.

The chain links TRBV3-1 (or the pseudogene TRBV3-2) to TRBJ2-1, with 9 bases fitting TRBD2. Germline-derived CDR1 and CDR2 are LGHDT and YNNKEL (reference sequence). The ends lost 4 bases at V and 9 bases at J; junction bases unmatched: 19. This CDR3 region has 18 residues. The CDR3 DNA follows: TGTGCCAGCAGCCTGGATGTGGGTAGACTAGCGGCTGCGGGTGAGCAGTTCTTC. It yields the protein CASSLDVGRLAAAGEQFF.

This clone turned up a few times. The chain joins TRBV3-1 (or the pseudogene TRBV3-2) to TRBJ2-7; the match to TRBD1 covers 10 bases. Germline CDR1 and CDR2: LGHDT and YNNKEL (reference sequence). The CDR3 contains 15 residues. The junction had 2 bases not matched to a gene; V was cut back by 1 base and J by 2 bases. CDR3 region: CASSQGDRGTYEQYF. CDR3 DNA sequence: TGTGCCAGCAGCCAAGGGGACAGGGGAACCTACGAGCAGTACTTC.

The rearrangement links TRBV3-1 (or the pseudogene TRBV3-2) to TRBJ2-3; TRBD2 is a possible D gene (6 bases). Germline assignment: CDR1 LGHDT and CDR2 YNNKEL (reference sequence). The CDR3 has 16 amino acids. V was shortened by 4 bases and J by 4 bases, with 18 bases between the two germline ends. The DNA for the CDR3 is TGTGCCAGCAGCCCTTCACTAGCTCCCGTGGCAGATACGCAGTATTTT. Amino acids: CASSPSLAPVADTQYF.

This clone has only a few counts. The rearrangement uses TRBV25-1 and TRBJ1-5; 8 bases align to TRBD1. Losses at the gene ends were 5 bases for V and 3 bases for J; bases not matched to a gene: 15. In germline, CDR1 is MGHDK, CDR2 SYGVNS. This CDR3 has 18 amino acids. DNA for the CDR3: TGTGCCAGCAGTAATACCCGGGACAGGAGGGACTACAATCAGCCCCAGCATTTT. It yields the protein CASSNTRDRRDYNQPQHF.

The chain uses TRBV7-8 and TRBJ1-6, with D uncertain. Germline CDR1 SGHVS, CDR2 FQNEAQ. CDR3 length equals 14 residues. Deletions cut 3 bases from V and 6 bases from J, with 9 bases between. Here the CDR3 reads CASSFKQPNSPLHF. DNA for the CDR3: TGTGCCAGCAGCTTCAAACAGCCTAATTCACCCCTCCACTTT.